The TCR beta chain described here comes from a study of blood T cells in healthy people across ages. A second PCR of about 6 to 11 cycles used a sample-barcoded 5' primer and a J-beta primer mix. TCRdb fed the 5' RACE reads into MiXCR, producing one record per CDR3 protein. The sample lists approximately 900,000 distinct CDR3 sequences; 45% to 50% were seen once. The trim removed 9 bases at V and 4 bases at J, leaving 7 bases unmatched. The CDR3 extends over 14 amino acids. Germline V CDR1 and CDR2: SEHNR, FQNEAQ (reference sequence). Sequencing was performed on blood. The chain uses TRBV7-9 and TRBJ2-3; 10 nucleotides line up with TRBD2. The clonotype was recovered from a man aged 25-45 years in good health. CDR3 coding DNA: TGTGCCAGTACTAGCGGGATTGTAGCAGATACGCAGTATTTT. Amino acids: CASTSGIVADTQYF.